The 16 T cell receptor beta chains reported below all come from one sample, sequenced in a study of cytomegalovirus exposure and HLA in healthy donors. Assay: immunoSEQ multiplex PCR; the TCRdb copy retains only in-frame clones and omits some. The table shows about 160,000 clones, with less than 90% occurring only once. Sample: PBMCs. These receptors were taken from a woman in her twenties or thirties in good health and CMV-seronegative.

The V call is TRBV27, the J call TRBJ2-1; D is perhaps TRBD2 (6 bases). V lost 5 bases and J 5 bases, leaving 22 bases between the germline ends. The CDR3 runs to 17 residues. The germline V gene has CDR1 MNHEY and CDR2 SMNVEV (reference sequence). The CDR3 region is CASSPRRGARDDNEQFF. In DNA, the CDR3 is TGTGCCAGCAGTCCCCGGCGGGGAGCGCGGGACGACAATGAGCAGTTCTTC.

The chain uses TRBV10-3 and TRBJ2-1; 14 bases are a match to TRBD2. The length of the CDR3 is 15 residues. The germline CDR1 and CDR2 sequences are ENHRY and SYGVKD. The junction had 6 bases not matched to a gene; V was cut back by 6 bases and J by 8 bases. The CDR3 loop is CAIRTSGGALDEQFF. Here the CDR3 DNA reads TGTGCCATCAGGACTAGCGGGGGGGCACTCGATGAGCAGTTCTTC.

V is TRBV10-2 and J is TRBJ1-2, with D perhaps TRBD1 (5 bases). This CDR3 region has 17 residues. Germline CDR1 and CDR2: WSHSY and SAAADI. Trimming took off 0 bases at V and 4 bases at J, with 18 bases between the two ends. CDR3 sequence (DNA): TGCGCCAGCAGTGAGTCGGCAGGGTTCTCTTCCGTCTATGGCTACACCTTC. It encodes CASSESAGFSSVYGYTF.

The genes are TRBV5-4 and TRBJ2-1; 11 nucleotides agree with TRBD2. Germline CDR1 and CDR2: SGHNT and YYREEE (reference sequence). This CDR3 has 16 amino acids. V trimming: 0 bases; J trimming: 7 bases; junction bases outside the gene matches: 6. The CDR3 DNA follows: TGTGCCAGCAGCTTGGCTAGCGGGAGGATTTGGAATGAGCAGTTCTTC. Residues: CASSLASGRIWNEQFF.

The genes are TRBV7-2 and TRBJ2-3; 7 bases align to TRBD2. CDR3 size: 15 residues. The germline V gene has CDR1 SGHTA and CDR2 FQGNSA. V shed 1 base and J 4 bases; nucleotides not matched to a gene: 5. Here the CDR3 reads CASSLVGGLADTQYF. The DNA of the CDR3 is TGTGCCAGCAGCTTAGTCGGGGGGTTGGCAGATACGCAGTATTTT.

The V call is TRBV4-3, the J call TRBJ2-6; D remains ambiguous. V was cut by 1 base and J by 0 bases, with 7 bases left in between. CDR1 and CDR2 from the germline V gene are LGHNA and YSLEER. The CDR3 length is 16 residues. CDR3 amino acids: CASSQGVSSGANVLTF. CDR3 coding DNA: TGCGCCAGCAGCCAAGGGGTGAGCTCTGGGGCCAACGTCCTGACTTTC.

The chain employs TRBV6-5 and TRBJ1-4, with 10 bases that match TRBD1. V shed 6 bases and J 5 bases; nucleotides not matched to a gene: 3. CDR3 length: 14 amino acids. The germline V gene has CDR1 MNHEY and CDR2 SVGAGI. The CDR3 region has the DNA TGTGCCAGCAGCCCGGGACAGGGGAATGAAAAACTGTTTTTT. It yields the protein CASSPGQGNEKLFF.

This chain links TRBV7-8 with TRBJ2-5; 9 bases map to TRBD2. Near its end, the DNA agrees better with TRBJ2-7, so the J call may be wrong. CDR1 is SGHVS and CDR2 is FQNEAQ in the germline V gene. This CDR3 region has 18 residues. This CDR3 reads CASSLNLLAGTLSYEQYF. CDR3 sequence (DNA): TGTGCCAGCAGCTTAAATCTCCTAGCGGGGACCCTCTCCTACGAGCAGTACTTC.

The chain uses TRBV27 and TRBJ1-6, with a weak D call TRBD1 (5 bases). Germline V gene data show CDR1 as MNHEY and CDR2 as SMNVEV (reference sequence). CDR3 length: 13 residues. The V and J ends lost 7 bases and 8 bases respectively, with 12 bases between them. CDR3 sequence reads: CASNRGRDSPLHF. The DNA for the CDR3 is TGTGCCAGCAATAGGGGTCGGGATTCACCCCTCCACTTT.

DNA for the CDR3: TGTGCCAGCAGCTTGGGGATCGGTCGAGAGACCCAGTACTTC. Translating gives CASSLGIGRETQYF. V usage is TRBV5-6 and J usage is TRBJ2-5; no reliable D call. The CDR3 has 14 amino acids. Germline lookup yields CDR1 SGHDT and CDR2 YYEEEE. V lost 0 bases, J lost 4 bases, and 10 bases lay in between.

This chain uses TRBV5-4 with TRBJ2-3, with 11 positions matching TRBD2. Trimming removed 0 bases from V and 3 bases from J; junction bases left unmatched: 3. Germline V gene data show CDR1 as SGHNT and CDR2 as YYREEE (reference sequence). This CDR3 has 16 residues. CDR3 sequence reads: CASSLGTSGGTDTQYF. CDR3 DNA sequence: TGTGCCAGCAGCTTGGGTACTAGCGGGGGTACAGATACGCAGTATTTT.

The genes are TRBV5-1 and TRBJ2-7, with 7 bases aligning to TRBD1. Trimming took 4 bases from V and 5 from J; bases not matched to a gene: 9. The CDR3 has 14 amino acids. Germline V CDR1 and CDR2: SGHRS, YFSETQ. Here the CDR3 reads CASSADRPTNEQYF. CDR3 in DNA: TGCGCCAGCAGCGCGGACAGGCCGACTAACGAGCAGTACTTC.

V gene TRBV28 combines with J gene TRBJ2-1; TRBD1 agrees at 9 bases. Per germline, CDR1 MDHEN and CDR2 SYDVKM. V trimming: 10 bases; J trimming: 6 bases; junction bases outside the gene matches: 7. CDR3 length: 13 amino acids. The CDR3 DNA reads TGTGCCACCGACAGGGGGGGAGGCAATGAGCAGTTCTTC. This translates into CATDRGGGNEQFF.

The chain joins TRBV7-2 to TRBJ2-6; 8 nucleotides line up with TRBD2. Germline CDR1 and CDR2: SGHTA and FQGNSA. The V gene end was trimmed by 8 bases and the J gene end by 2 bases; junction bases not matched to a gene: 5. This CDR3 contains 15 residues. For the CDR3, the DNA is TGTGCCAGCTCTCCGGGGGGGGCTGGGGCCAACGTCCTGACTTTC. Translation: CASSPGGAGANVLTF.

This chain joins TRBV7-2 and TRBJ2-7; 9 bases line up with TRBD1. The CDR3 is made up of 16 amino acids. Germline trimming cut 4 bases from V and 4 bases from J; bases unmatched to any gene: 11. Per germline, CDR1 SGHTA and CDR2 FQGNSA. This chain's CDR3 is CASSSTGGQGVYEQYF. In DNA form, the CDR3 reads TGTGCCAGCAGCTCAACCGGGGGACAGGGTGTTTACGAGCAGTACTTC.

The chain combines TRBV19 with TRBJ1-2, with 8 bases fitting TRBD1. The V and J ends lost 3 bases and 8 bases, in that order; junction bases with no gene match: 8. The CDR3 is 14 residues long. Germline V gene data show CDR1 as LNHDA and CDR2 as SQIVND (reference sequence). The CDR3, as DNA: TGTGCCAGTAGTATGGGGACAGGAGCGTCGGGCTACACCTTC. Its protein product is CASSMGTGASGYTF.